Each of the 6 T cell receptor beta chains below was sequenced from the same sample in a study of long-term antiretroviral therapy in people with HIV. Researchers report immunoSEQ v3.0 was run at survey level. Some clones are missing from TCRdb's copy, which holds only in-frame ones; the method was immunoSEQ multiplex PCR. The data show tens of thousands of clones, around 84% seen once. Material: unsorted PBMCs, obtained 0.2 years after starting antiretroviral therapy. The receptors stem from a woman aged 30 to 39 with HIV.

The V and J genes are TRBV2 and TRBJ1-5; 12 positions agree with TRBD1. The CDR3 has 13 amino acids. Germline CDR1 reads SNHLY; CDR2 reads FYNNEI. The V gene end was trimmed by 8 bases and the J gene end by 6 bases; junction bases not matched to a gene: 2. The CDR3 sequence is CASRDRGLQPQHF. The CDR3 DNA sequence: TGTGCCAGCCGGGACAGGGGGCTTCAGCCCCAGCATTTT.

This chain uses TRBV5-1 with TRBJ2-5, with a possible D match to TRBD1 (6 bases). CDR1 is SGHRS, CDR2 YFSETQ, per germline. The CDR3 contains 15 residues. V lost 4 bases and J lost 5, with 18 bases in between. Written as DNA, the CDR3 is TGCGCCAGCAGCCCGCCCACAGGGAGTCCGGAGACCCAGTACTTC. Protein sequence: CASSPPTGSPETQYF.

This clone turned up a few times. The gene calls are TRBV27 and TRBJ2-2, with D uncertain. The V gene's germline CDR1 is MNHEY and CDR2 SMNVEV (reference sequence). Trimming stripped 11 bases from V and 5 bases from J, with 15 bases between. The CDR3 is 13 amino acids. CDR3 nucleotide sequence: TGTGCCTCATACGACCCGACGACCGGGGAGCTGTTTTTT. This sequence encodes CASYDPTTGELFF.

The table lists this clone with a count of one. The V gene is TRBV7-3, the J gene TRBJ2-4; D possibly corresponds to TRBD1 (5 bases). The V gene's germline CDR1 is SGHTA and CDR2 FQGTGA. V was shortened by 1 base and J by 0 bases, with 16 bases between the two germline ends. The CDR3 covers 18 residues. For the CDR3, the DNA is TGTGCCAGCAGCTTAAGGGGCCCAGTAAGCCTAGCCAAAAACATTCAGTACTTC. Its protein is CASSLRGPVSLAKNIQYF.

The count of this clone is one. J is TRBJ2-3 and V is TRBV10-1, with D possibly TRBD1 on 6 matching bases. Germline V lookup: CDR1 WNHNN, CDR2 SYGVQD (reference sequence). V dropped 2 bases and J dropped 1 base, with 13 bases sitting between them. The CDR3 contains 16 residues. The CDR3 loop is CASSEPGPGGTDTQYF. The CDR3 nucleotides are TGCGCCAGCAGTGAGCCAGGGCCAGGGGGCACAGATACGCAGTATTTT.

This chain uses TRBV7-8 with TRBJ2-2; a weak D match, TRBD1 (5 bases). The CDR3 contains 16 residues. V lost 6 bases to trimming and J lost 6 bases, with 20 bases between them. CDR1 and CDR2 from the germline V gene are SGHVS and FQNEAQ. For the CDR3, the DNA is TGTGCCAGCAGATTGGGTCTAGGGGCGAAGGCCGGGGAGCTGTTTTTT. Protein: CASRLGLGAKAGELFF.